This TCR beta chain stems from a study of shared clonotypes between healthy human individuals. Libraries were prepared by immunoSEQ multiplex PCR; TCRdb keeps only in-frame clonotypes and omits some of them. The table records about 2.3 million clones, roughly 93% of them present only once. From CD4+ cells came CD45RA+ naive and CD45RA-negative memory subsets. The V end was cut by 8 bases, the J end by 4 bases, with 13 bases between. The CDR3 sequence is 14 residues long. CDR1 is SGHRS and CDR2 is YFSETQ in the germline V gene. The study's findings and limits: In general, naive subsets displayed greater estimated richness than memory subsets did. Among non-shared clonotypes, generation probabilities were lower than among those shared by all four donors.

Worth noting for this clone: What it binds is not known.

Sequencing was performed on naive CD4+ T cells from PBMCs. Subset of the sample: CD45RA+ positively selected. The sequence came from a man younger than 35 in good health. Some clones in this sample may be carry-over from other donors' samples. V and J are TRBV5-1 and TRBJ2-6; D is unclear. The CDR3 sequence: CASDRYAGANVLTF. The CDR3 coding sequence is TGCGCCAGTGACCGTTACGCCGGGGCCAACGTCCTGACTTTC.